The rows below give T cell receptor beta chains drawn from one sample of a study of T-cell reconstitution after alpha-beta-depleted transplantation in children. In TCRdb, the PCR reads were re-called with MiXCR into one record per CDR3 protein. The sample has 350,000 to 450,000 distinct CDR3 sequences, just over 20% seen once; the top ten hold over 3.5%. The sequencing here drew on PBMCs from the stem cell graft donor, taken from the stem cell graft. The receptors shown here come from a human donor who donated a stem cell graft to a child with acute myeloid leukemia. The CDR3 runs from the conserved cysteine through the conserved F or W. Fields, in order: V gene, J gene, clone size, D gene, CDR3 protein, CDR3 DNA. A D gene is named only where the DNA matches it firmly. Clone size is shown for a subset of rows, as once, few, many or a class of expanded clone.

TRBV28	TRBJ2-2	-	TRBD1	CASSPPGQGNTGELFF	TGTGCCAGCAGTCCACCGGGACAGGGTAACACCGGGGAGCTGTTTTTT
TRBV12-3/TRBV12-4	TRBJ2-3	-	-	CASSLAPKHYTQYF	TGTGCCAGCAGTTTAGCGCCTAAACACTATACGCAGTATTTT
TRBV7-9	TRBJ2-5	-	-	CASSPRTAYLPETQYF	TGTGCCAGCAGCCCCAGGACAGCATACCTCCCAGAGACCCAGTACTTC
TRBV29-1	TRBJ2-2	many	TRBD2	CSVPSGGLATGELFF	TGCAGCGTCCCTTCGGGGGGGTTGGCCACCGGGGAGCTGTTTTTT
TRBV12-3/TRBV12-4	TRBJ2-7	few	TRBD1	CASSRTGQGVYEQYF	TGTGCCAGCAGTAGGACGGGACAGGGGGTTTACGAGCAGTACTTC
TRBV27	TRBJ2-7	-	TRBD2	CASSLIAGGDSYEQYF	TGTGCCAGCAGTTTAATTGCGGGAGGTGATTCCTACGAGCAGTACTTC
TRBV29-1	TRBJ2-1	few	-	CSVEDRTSSYNEQFF	TGCAGCGTTGAAGATCGCACTAGCAGCTACAATGAGCAGTTCTTC
TRBV15	TRBJ2-2	few	-	CATSSPRGNTGELFF	TGTGCCACCAGCAGCCCGCGCGGGAACACCGGGGAGCTGTTTTTT
TRBV7-8	TRBJ2-7	-	-	CASSLDRTMRGEQYF	TGTGCCAGCAGCTTGGACAGGACTATGCGGGGCGAGCAGTACTTC
TRBV20-1	TRBJ2-5	-	-	CSGEQRGETQYF	TGCAGTGGGGAGCAGAGGGGAGAGACCCAGTACTTC
TRBV15	TRBJ2-3	few	-	CATQGGSYTDTQYF	TGTGCCACGCAAGGGGGTTCCTACACAGATACGCAGTATTTT
TRBV12-3/TRBV12-4	TRBJ2-7	-	TRBD2	CASSFLAGSGEQYF	TGTGCCAGCAGTTTCCTAGCGGGATCAGGCGAGCAGTACTTC
TRBV12-3/TRBV12-4	TRBJ2-1	-	TRBD1	CASSPRDSPAGQFF	TGTGCCAGCAGTCCCCGGGACAGCCCCGCGGGGCAGTTCTTC
TRBV11-2	TRBJ2-1	few	TRBD2	CASSQPSGGYNEQFF	TGTGCCAGCAGCCAACCTAGCGGAGGATACAATGAGCAGTTCTTC
TRBV29-1	TRBJ2-2	many	-	CSAGVGNTGELFF	TGCAGCGCTGGGGTGGGAAACACCGGGGAGCTGTTTTTT
TRBV20-1	TRBJ2-1	few	-	CSARDALSGVLSYNEQFF	TGCAGTGCTAGAGACGCCCTAAGCGGAGTCCTCTCCTACAATGAGCAGTTCTTC
TRBV24-1	TRBJ2-1	-	TRBD1	CATSDFPGQGHNEQFF	TGTGCCACCAGTGATTTCCCGGGACAGGGTCATAATGAGCAGTTCTTC
TRBV20-1	TRBJ2-7	few	TRBD2	CSARVASGRWDEQYF	TGCAGTGCTAGAGTTGCTAGCGGGAGGTGGGACGAGCAGTACTTC
TRBV4-1	TRBJ2-3	many	-	CASSLTGSADTQYF	TGCGCCAGCAGCCTAACAGGGTCGGCAGATACGCAGTATTTT
TRBV20-1	TRBJ2-7	many	-	CSASQGSSYEQYF	TGCAGTGCTAGTCAGGGGAGCTCCTACGAGCAGTACTTC
TRBV6-1	TRBJ2-7	many	TRBD2	CASSRTSGRMGEQYF	TGTGCCAGCAGTAGGACTAGCGGGAGAATGGGCGAGCAGTACTTC
TRBV20-1	TRBJ2-7	-	-	CSARDMRMTYEQYF	TGCAGTGCTAGAGATATGCGGATGACCTACGAGCAGTACTTC
TRBV14	TRBJ2-1	-	TRBD2	CASSQLPSGRDEQFF	TGTGCCAGCAGCCAACTACCTAGCGGGAGGGATGAGCAGTTCTTC
TRBV5-6	TRBJ2-7	few	-	CASSSKAETSVDEQYF	TGTGCCAGCAGCTCTAAAGCCGAGACATCTGTTGACGAGCAGTACTTC
TRBV20-1	TRBJ2-1	many	TRBD2	CSARSTSGANEQFF	TGCAGTGCTAGGTCCACTAGCGGTGCCAATGAGCAGTTCTTC
TRBV7-2	TRBJ2-3	-	TRBD2	CASSLSGSADTQYF	TGTGCCAGCAGCTTGAGCGGGAGCGCAGATACGCAGTATTTT
TRBV13	TRBJ2-7	-	TRBD1	CASSPRTSTGAYEQYF	TGTGCCAGCAGCCCACGGACATCAACAGGGGCCTACGAGCAGTACTTC
TRBV20-1	TRBJ2-7	few	TRBD1	CSARPGETGWNYEQYF	TGCAGTGCCCGACCCGGAGAGACAGGGTGGAACTACGAGCAGTACTTC
TRBV20-1	TRBJ2-5	many	TRBD2	CSAALAGDQETQYF	TGCAGTGCAGCACTAGCGGGAGATCAGGAGACCCAGTACTTC
TRBV6-1	TRBJ2-1	many	-	CASMGGSSYNEQFF	TGTGCCAGCATGGGGGGATCTAGCTACAATGAGCAGTTCTTC
TRBV5-1	TRBJ2-7	few	TRBD2	CASSPRTSGSTYEQYF	TGCGCCAGCAGCCCTCGGACTAGCGGGAGTACCTACGAGCAGTACTTC
TRBV6-6	TRBJ1-5	-	-	CASSYGSNQPQHF	TGTGCCAGCAGTTACGGGAGCAATCAGCCCCAGCATTTT
TRBV2	TRBJ2-1	-	-	CASRPLVGNEQFF	TGTGCCAGCAGACCCTTAGTGGGCAATGAGCAGTTCTTC
TRBV25-1	TRBJ2-7	few	TRBD2	CASSNYTGTSGRAAYEQYF	TGTGCCAGCAGTAACTATACCGGGACTAGCGGGAGAGCCGCCTACGAGCAGTACTTC
TRBV12-3/TRBV12-4	TRBJ2-1	many	-	CASSFGRSSYNEQFF	TGTGCCAGCAGTTTTGGGAGGAGCTCCTACAATGAGCAGTTCTTC
TRBV5-1	TRBJ2-1	-	TRBD1	CASSRDRGEEQFF	TGCGCCAGCAGCCGGGACAGGGGAGAGGAGCAGTTCTTC
TRBV5-1	TRBJ2-3	few	-	CASSFYVTDTQYF	TGCGCCAGCAGCTTCTACGTCACAGATACGCAGTATTTT
TRBV20-1	TRBJ2-7	many	-	CSARDGDSPYEQYF	TGCAGTGCTAGAGATGGGGACTCACCCTACGAGCAGTACTTC
TRBV4-3	TRBJ2-7	-	-	CASSQDLYSAYEQYF	TGCGCCAGCAGCCAAGATTTGTACTCGGCTTACGAGCAGTACTTC
TRBV13	TRBJ2-5	-	TRBD2	CASSLSGRRETQYF	TGTGCCAGCAGCCTTAGCGGGAGAAGAGAGACCCAGTACTTC
TRBV4-3	TRBJ1-3	few	-	CASSQDRLQGNTIYF	TGCGCCAGCAGCCAAGATAGACTTCAGGGAAACACCATATATTTT
TRBV4-1	TRBJ2-5	few	-	CASSLPGTKQETQYF	TGCGCCAGCAGCCTCCCCGGGACAAAGCAAGAGACCCAGTACTTC
TRBV12-3/TRBV12-4	TRBJ2-1	many	TRBD1	CASTGTAEQFF	TGTGCCAGCACCGGGACAGCCGAGCAGTTCTTC
TRBV11-2	TRBJ2-1	many	TRBD2	CASSPNEGLAFYEQFF	TGTGCCAGCAGCCCCAACGAGGGACTAGCGTTCTATGAGCAGTTCTTC
TRBV29-1	TRBJ2-5	few	-	CSVEGPFGETQYF	TGCAGCGTTGAGGGACCCTTTGGGGAGACCCAGTACTTC
TRBV20-1	TRBJ2-1	-	-	CSARGTADNEQFF	TGCAGTGCTAGGGGGACTGCTGACAATGAGCAGTTCTTC
TRBV20-1	TRBJ1-5	-	-	CSARRGDYSNQPQHF	TGCAGTGCTAGGAGAGGAGATTATAGCAATCAGCCCCAGCATTTT
TRBV20-1	TRBJ2-1	many	-	CSARDSGYNEQFF	TGCAGTGCTAGGGACAGTGGATACAATGAGCAGTTCTTC
TRBV29-1	TRBJ1-5	-	-	CSELVGQPQHF	TGCAGCGAGCTGGTTGGGCAGCCCCAGCATTTT
TRBV11-3	TRBJ2-1	many	TRBD1	CASSLRQGVYNEQFF	TGTGCCAGCAGCTTACGACAGGGGGTCTACAATGAGCAGTTCTTC
TRBV6-5	TRBJ2-1	few	TRBD2	CASSLTSGASYNEQFF	TGTGCCAGCAGTTTGACTAGCGGGGCCTCCTACAATGAGCAGTTCTTC
TRBV7-2	TRBJ2-4	few	-	CATQDGKNIQYF	TGTGCCACCCAGGACGGGAAAAACATTCAGTACTTC
TRBV9	TRBJ2-5	-	-	CASSVGSGGETQHF	TGTGCCAGCAGCGTAGGAAGCGGAGGAGAGACCCAGCACTTC
TRBV12-3/TRBV12-4	TRBJ2-7	-	TRBD1	CASSVKGTGAYEQYF	TGTGCCAGCAGTGTGAAAGGGACAGGGGCTTACGAGCAGTACTTC
TRBV20-1	TRBJ2-1	few	TRBD2	CSATTSGRLNEQFF	TGCAGTGCAACGACTAGCGGGAGGTTAAATGAGCAGTTCTTC
TRBV29-1	TRBJ2-3	-	TRBD2	CSVGSGETDTQYF	TGCAGCGTTGGTAGCGGGGAAACAGATACGCAGTATTTT
TRBV7-2	TRBJ2-7	-	-	CASSLGGSPYEQYF	TGTGCCAGCAGCTTAGGCGGGTCTCCCTACGAGCAGTACTTC
TRBV12-3/TRBV12-4	TRBJ1-1	-	TRBD1	CASCTRAGGRKAFF	TGTGCCTCTTGTACCCGGGCAGGGGGCCGCAAAGCTTTCTTT